The rows below give T cell receptor beta chains drawn from one sample of a study of OX40 agonist ivuxolimab in advanced cancers. Repertoires were generated with immunoSEQ multiplex PCR, while TCRdb's copy carries only in-frame clones and drops some. There are fewer than 50,000 clones in the sample; 85% to 95% occur only once, and roughly 15% lies in the top ten. The sample here was CD4+ or CD8+ T cells sorted from blood, taken in a trial of the OX40 agonist ivuxolimab. These receptors came from an adult with an advanced solid tumor such as melanoma, head and neck, liver or kidney cancer. The CDR3 runs from the conserved cysteine through the conserved F or W. D genes are given only for firm matches. Rows may omit the clone size; those that give it use once, few, many or a size class.

D	V	size	J	DNA	CDR3
.	TRBV13	.	TRBJ2-1	TGTGCCAGCAACAGGCTCTCCTACAATGAGCAGTTCTTC	CASNRLSYNEQFF
TRBD1	TRBV10-3	.	TRBJ2-7	TGTGCCATCAGTGAGGCAGGGGGTACCTACGAGCAGTACTTC	CAISEAGGTYEQYF
.	TRBV28	.	TRBJ2-7	TGTGCCAGCAGTTTATCCGGAGGGGTCTCCTACGAGCAGTACTTC	CASSLSGGVSYEQYF
.	TRBV19	.	TRBJ2-7	TGTGCCAGTAGTTCATCAGGGAGCAGCTCCTACGAGCAGTACTTC	CASSSSGSSSYEQYF
.	TRBV11-2	.	TRBJ2-5	TGTGCCAGCAGCACAACCGGGAGAGCCCTCGGGGAGACCCAGTACTTC	CASSTTGRALGETQYF
TRBD1	TRBV18	.	TRBJ2-1	TGTGCCAGCTCACCACGACCGGGACAGTACAATGAGCAGTTCTTC	CASSPRPGQYNEQFF
.	TRBV7-6	.	TRBJ2-2	TGTGCCAGCAGCCTGGGACTTTTGAACACCGGGGAGCTGTTTTTT	CASSLGLLNTGELFF
TRBD1	TRBV7-8	once	TRBJ2-7	TGTGCCAGCAGCTTAGCCCGGGACAGGGGGGCCTACGAGCAGTACTTC	CASSLARDRGAYEQYF
.	TRBV4-1	.	TRBJ2-5	TGCGCCAGCAGCCAAGACTCCCTAGAGGAGACCCAGTACTTC	CASSQDSLEETQYF
.	TRBV25-1	once	TRBJ2-3	TGTGCCAGCAGAGAAACAGGGTTCCCAGATACGCAGTATTTT	CASRETGFPDTQYF
TRBD2	TRBV7-9	.	TRBJ2-7	TGTGCCAGCAGCTCGGGACTAGCGCTCTACGAGCAGTACTTC	CASSSGLALYEQYF
TRBD2	TRBV7-2	.	TRBJ2-7	TGTGCCAGCAGCGGGGGGACTAGCGGCTACGAGCAGTACTTC	CASSGGTSGYEQYF
TRBD2	TRBV7-9	.	TRBJ2-7	TGTGCCAGCAGCGGAGGACTAGCACCCTACGAGCAGTACTTC	CASSGGLAPYEQYF